The 4 T cell receptor beta chains listed next were all sequenced from one sample in a study of post-analysis software for immune sequencing data. Study-level results: A few TRBV segments occurring more often in patients than controls included TRBV5-6, TRBV5-1 and TRBV20-1.

Unique molecular identifiers were carried by the TCR beta cDNA libraries. TCRdb analysed the PCR reads with MiXCR anew, one entry per CDR3 protein. The sample lists approximately 350,000 distinct CDR3 sequences; approximately 33% were seen once. Antigens for these TCRs are unknown. The specimen sequenced was blood. The origin of the receptors is a girl aged 10-17 years with multiple sclerosis.

A note on this clonotype: Germline is not matched at one junction end, which may reflect a read error. V gene TRBV6-5 combines with J gene TRBJ1-4; D remains ambiguous. Per germline, CDR1 MNHEY and CDR2 SVGAGI. There are 15 residues in the CDR3. CDR3 amino acids: CVSSPTRATNEKLFF. In DNA form, the CDR3 reads TGTGTCAGCAGCCCAACGAGGGCAACTAATGAAAAACTGTTTTTT.

V gene TRBV29-1 combines with J gene TRBJ1-2; D gene ambiguous. Trimming stripped 6 bases from V and 2 bases from J, with 13 bases between. The germline CDR1 and CDR2 sequences are SQVTM and ANQGSEA. The CDR3 has 13 residues. The DNA of the CDR3 is TGCAGCGTCCGACCCACATCCAACTATGGCTACACCTTC. As protein: CSVRPTSNYGYTF. Full variable domain (remainder filled in from reference TRBV29-1 and TRBJ1-2): SAVISQKPSRDICQRGTSLTIQCQVDSQVTMMFWYRQQPGQSLTLIATANQGSEATYESGFVIDKFPISRPNLTFSTLTVSNMSPEDSSIYLCSVRPTSNYGYTFGSGTRLTVV.

The chain has TRBV2 and TRBJ2-3, with 7 bases lining up with TRBD2. The germline V gene has CDR1 SNHLY and CDR2 FYNNEI. V lost 7 bases and J lost 3; bases outside the gene matches: 7. The CDR3 length is 14 residues. Here the CDR3 DNA reads TGTGCCAGCACCCTCTCGGGGGGTACAGATACGCAGTATTTT. Amino acids: CASTLSGGTDTQYF. The full variable domain, rest sourced from reference TRBV2 and TRBJ2-3, is EPEVTQTPSHQVTQMGQEVILRCVPISNHLYFYWYRQILGQKVEFLVSFYNNEISEKSEIFDDQFSVERPDGSNFTLKIRSTKLEDSAMYFCASTLSGGTDTQYFGPGTRLTVL.

This chain uses TRBV7-2 with TRBJ1-2; D call uncertain. The germline gives CDR1 SGHTA, CDR2 FQGNSA. Between the trimmed V and J ends, which lost 5 bases and 8 bases, there was a span of 12 bases. This CDR3 contains 12 residues. As DNA, the CDR3 is TGTGCCAGCAGCGGGATGGCAGCAGGCTACACCTTC. Translation: CASSGMAAGYTF.